A selection of T cell receptor beta chains follows, all from one sample in a study of naive and memory T cell subsets. TCRdb fed the UMI-ligation and nested PCR reads into MiXCR, producing one record per CDR3 protein. This sample has over 80,000 distinct CDR3 sequences; 11% occur once, and the top ten carry around 0.13%. Source material: naive CD4+ T cells from blood. These receptors all come from a human donor in good health. The CDR3 runs from the conserved cysteine through the conserved F or W. Fields, in order: clone size, D gene, V gene, J gene, CDR3 protein, CDR3 DNA. A D gene is named only where the DNA matches it firmly. The size of a clone is reported for some rows only, either as once, few or many, or as a class for expanded clones.

>few|TRBD1|TRBV28|TRBJ2-7
CASRVLTGTIPYEQYF
TGTGCCAGCAGGGTATTGACAGGGACGATCCCCTACGAGCAGTACTTC
>few|NA|TRBV6-2/TRBV6-3|TRBJ1-1
CASANGGEAFF
TGTGCCAGCGCAAACGGAGGGGAAGCTTTCTTT
>NA|NA|TRBV9|TRBJ2-4
CARTTEGKNIQYF
TGTGCCAGAACCACAGAGGGCAAAAACATTCAGTACTTC
>many|TRBD1|TRBV18|TRBJ2-7
CASSPAGQGWTYEQYF
TGTGCCAGCTCACCCGCGGGACAGGGATGGACCTACGAGCAGTACTTC
>few|TRBD2|TRBV20-1|TRBJ2-7
CSAQEVAGLNYEQYF
TGCAGTGCCCAGGAGGTAGCGGGATTAAACTACGAGCAGTACTTC
>NA|NA|TRBV6-6|TRBJ2-6
CASSYGGNSGANVLTF
TGTGCCAGCAGTTACGGAGGTAATTCTGGGGCCAACGTCCTGACTTTC
>NA|NA|TRBV6-2/TRBV6-3|TRBJ1-6
CASSYGRRSSYNSPLHF
TGTGCCAGCAGTTACGGCCGGAGGAGCTCCTATAATTCACCCCTCCACTTT
>NA|NA|TRBV30|TRBJ2-2
CAWSLLAVTGELFF
TGTGCCTGGAGTCTATTAGCGGTCACCGGGGAGCTGTTTTTT
>NA|NA|TRBV3-1|TRBJ2-1
CASSQEARGEQFF
TGTGCCAGCAGCCAAGAAGCTCGGGGTGAGCAGTTCTTC
>NA|NA|TRBV10-3|TRBJ2-7
CAISGSYDQYF
TGTGCCATCAGTGGCAGTTACGATCAGTACTTC
>NA|NA|TRBV9|TRBJ1-1
CASTRGQNTEAFF
TGTGCCAGCACGCGGGGCCAGAACACTGAAGCTTTCTTT
>NA|NA|TRBV4-1|TRBJ2-7
CASSQDLIRSYEQYF
TGCGCCAGCAGCCAAGACCTCATTCGGAGTTACGAGCAGTACTTC
>NA|NA|TRBV12-3/TRBV12-4|TRBJ2-5
CASSPRDTLETQYF
TGTGCCAGCAGTCCGCGGGACACTTTGGAGACCCAGTACTTC
>few|TRBD2|TRBV6-6|TRBJ2-3
CASKQTSGSTDTQYF
TGTGCCAGCAAGCAGACTAGCGGCTCCACAGATACGCAGTATTTT
>NA|TRBD1|TRBV20-1|TRBJ2-3
CSAMTGPTDTQYF
TGCAGTGCTATGACAGGGCCCACAGATACGCAGTATTTT
>NA|TRBD1|TRBV5-8|TRBJ2-2
CASSYDRVVYGELFF
TGTGCCAGCAGCTACGACAGGGTGGTATACGGGGAGCTGTTTTTT
>NA|TRBD2|TRBV7-2|TRBJ2-1
CASSSRLGGLIPRNEQFF
TGTGCCAGCAGCTCGAGGTTGGGGGGACTAATCCCCCGGAATGAGCAGTTCTTC
>NA|NA|TRBV27|TRBJ2-7
CASRIWDGSYEQYF
TGTGCCAGCAGGATATGGGATGGGTCCTACGAGCAGTACTTC
>few|NA|TRBV7-2|TRBJ1-6
CASSPLAGNSPLHF
TGTGCCAGCAGTCCCCTGGCCGGGAATTCACCCCTCCACTTT
>few|NA|TRBV28|TRBJ2-1
CASSRGPTYNEQFF
TGTGCCAGCAGTCGAGGACCCACCTACAATGAGCAGTTCTTC
>NA|NA|TRBV10-3|TRBJ2-4
CAISDPAIAKNIQYF
TGTGCCATCAGTGATCCGGCTATTGCCAAAAACATTCAGTACTTC
>NA|NA|TRBV11-2|TRBJ1-2
CASSSEGPGYTF
TGTGCCAGCAGCTCCGAGGGACCGGGCTACACCTTC
>NA|TRBD2|TRBV9|TRBJ2-3
CASSPTGGRAEDTQYF
TGTGCCAGCAGCCCCACGGGCGGGAGGGCCGAAGATACGCAGTATTTT
>NA|NA|TRBV7-9|TRBJ1-6
CASSSGQSSYNTPLHF
TGTGCCAGCAGCTCCGGACAGAGCTCCTATAATACACCCCTCCACTTT
>NA|TRBD1|TRBV29-1|TRBJ2-2
CSVRQGARNWGTGELFF
TGCAGCGTTCGACAGGGGGCGAGAAATTGGGGCACCGGGGAGCTGTTTTTT
>many|NA|TRBV19|TRBJ2-1
CASSMERNRQFF
TGTGCCAGTAGTATGGAAAGGAATCGGCAGTTCTTC
>few|NA|TRBV7-9|TRBJ1-4
CASSLEGLTTNEKLFF
TGTGCCAGCAGCTTAGAGGGGTTGACAACTAATGAAAAACTGTTTTTT
>many|NA|TRBV4-2|TRBJ2-2
CASSQVMLTKGPANTGELFF
TGTGCCAGCAGCCAAGTAATGTTGACGAAGGGGCCCGCGAACACCGGGGAGCTGTTTTTT
>many|TRBD1|TRBV20-1|TRBJ1-2
CSASGTGAIGYTF
TGCAGTGCTAGTGGGACAGGGGCTATAGGCTACACCTTC
>NA|NA|TRBV6-2/TRBV6-3|TRBJ1-4
CASRRVPNEKLFF
TGTGCCAGCCGACGGGTCCCTAATGAAAAACTGTTTTTT
>NA|TRBD2|TRBV6-6|TRBJ2-1
CASTGTSGINEQFF
TGTGCCAGCACTGGGACTAGCGGGATCAATGAGCAGTTCTTC
>NA|NA|TRBV7-2|TRBJ2-3
CVSSPSTDTQYF
TGTGTCAGCAGCCCTAGCACAGATACGCAGTATTTT
>NA|TRBD1|TRBV5-4|TRBJ1-3
CASSLSLGQPNSGNTIYF
TGTGCCAGCAGCCTCTCGCTGGGACAGCCTAACTCTGGAAACACCATATATTTT
>few|NA|TRBV10-3|TRBJ2-3
CAISGQPTQRDTQYF
TGTGCCATCAGTGGACAGCCAACACAACGAGATACGCAGTATTTT
>NA|NA|TRBV7-2|TRBJ1-4
CASSLGGLNEKLFF
TGTGCCAGCAGCTTAGGAGGGTTGAATGAAAAACTGTTTTTT
>NA|NA|TRBV6-1|TRBJ1-1
CASKRTTNTEAFF
TGTGCCAGCAAGAGGACAACGAACACTGAAGCTTTCTTT
>many|TRBD1|TRBV6-4|TRBJ1-5
CASSRDSNQPQHF
TGTGCCAGCAGCCGGGACAGTAATCAGCCCCAGCATTTT
>many|NA|TRBV29-1|TRBJ2-7
CSVEDPWKQYEQYF
TGCAGCGTTGAAGATCCCTGGAAACAATACGAGCAGTACTTC